Listed below are T cell receptor beta chains from one sample, sequenced in a study of blood T cell repertoires in COVID-19. Profiling relied on immunoSEQ multiplex PCR, and the TCRdb table lists in-frame clones only, not all of them. The sample shows more than 95,000 clones, 86% of them seen only once. Sequenced sample: peripheral blood. Receptors were obtained from a man aged 70 or older who had recovered from COVID-19. Both conserved end residues are part of each CDR3. The order of the fields is D gene, V gene, clone size, J gene, CDR3 DNA, CDR3 protein. D genes are given only for firm matches. Expanded clones get a size class; other rows say once, few or many, or leave the size out.

D: .
V: TRBV7-3
size: .
J: TRBJ2-1
DNA: TGTGCCAGCAGCCCTCCAGGAGGGGGCGTTAGCAATGAGCAGTTCTTC
CDR3: CASSPPGGGVSNEQFF

D: TRBD2
V: TRBV7-3
size: .
J: TRBJ2-7
DNA: TGTGCCAGCAGCTTTAATCTAGCGGGAGTCGAGCAGTACTTC
CDR3: CASSFNLAGVEQYF

D: TRBD2
V: TRBV27
size: .
J: TRBJ2-7
DNA: TGTGCCAGCAGTCCCCAGTTCTGGCGGGGGGTATCCAAACGAACCTACGAGCAGTACTTC
CDR3: CASSPQFWRGVSKRTYEQYF

D: TRBD1
V: TRBV5-6
size: few
J: TRBJ2-2
DNA: TGTGCCAGCAGCTTGGAAGGGGGCCCGAACACCGGGGAGCTGTTTTTT
CDR3: CASSLEGGPNTGELFF

D: .
V: TRBV15
size: .
J: TRBJ2-1
DNA: TGTGCCACCAGCAGAGACTCGGGGGACCTAAGCGTGGAGCAGTTCTTC
CDR3: CATSRDSGDLSVEQFF

D: TRBD1
V: TRBV28
size: once
J: TRBJ1-2
DNA: TGTGCCAGCAGTTTACAGGACAGGACCTACTATGGCTACACCTTC
CDR3: CASSLQDRTYYGYTF

D: .
V: TRBV6-5
size: few
J: TRBJ1-1
DNA: TGTGCCAGCAGTTATAACAGAAACACTGAAGCTTTCTTT
CDR3: CASSYNRNTEAFF

D: TRBD2
V: TRBV5-4
size: .
J: TRBJ2-3
DNA: TGTGCCAGCAGCTATCCCGGGACTAGAAAAAGCGATACGCAGTATTTT
CDR3: CASSYPGTRKSDTQYF

D: .
V: TRBV7-8
size: .
J: TRBJ1-2
DNA: TGTGCCAGCAGCTTAGGCGGGAGGGCAGGGCTCCCTGGCTACACCTTC
CDR3: CASSLGGRAGLPGYTF

D: TRBD1
V: TRBV2
size: .
J: TRBJ2-2
DNA: TGTGCCAGCAGTGGACAGGGAGTCACCGGGGAGCTGTTTTTT
CDR3: CASSGQGVTGELFF

D: .
V: TRBV6-5
size: .
J: TRBJ1-1
DNA: TGTGCCAGCAGTTACGTGAGGGAGGGGGCTGAAGCTTTCTTT
CDR3: CASSYVREGAEAFF

D: TRBD1
V: TRBV28
size: few
J: TRBJ1-5
DNA: TGTGCCAACCAACAGGGGGCTCAGCCCCAGCATTTT
CDR3: CANQQGAQPQHF

D: TRBD2
V: TRBV5-1
size: .
J: TRBJ2-1
DNA: TGCGCCAGCAGCTTGGAGGCGATCGGACTAGGGGTTGTTAATGAGCAGTTCTTC
CDR3: CASSLEAIGLGVVNEQFF

D: .
V: TRBV9
size: .
J: TRBJ1-1
DNA: TGTGCCAGCAGCGTAGGACGGACTACGAACACTGAAGCTTTCTTT
CDR3: CASSVGRTTNTEAFF

D: .
V: TRBV7-9
size: .
J: TRBJ1-1
DNA: TGTGCCAGCAGCCTCGGACAGCTGAACACTGAAGCTTTCTTT
CDR3: CASSLGQLNTEAFF

D: TRBD2
V: TRBV18
size: .
J: TRBJ2-7
DNA: TGTGCCAGCTCACCAGCGGGAGGCGCACTCGAGCAGTACTTC
CDR3: CASSPAGGALEQYF

D: TRBD1
V: TRBV6-5
size: .
J: TRBJ2-5
DNA: TGTGCCAGCAGTCTAAACAGGGGGCTAGAGACCCAGTACTTC
CDR3: CASSLNRGLETQYF

D: .
V: TRBV6-5
size: .
J: TRBJ1-3
DNA: TGTGCCAGCAGTTACCCCCCTGGCAGCTCTGGAAACACCATATATTTT
CDR3: CASSYPPGSSGNTIYF

D: TRBD2
V: TRBV24-1
size: .
J: TRBJ2-1
DNA: TGTGCCACCCAACCGGGGGGGGCGGAGAATGAGCAGTTCTTC
CDR3: CATQPGGAENEQFF

D: TRBD1
V: TRBV4-1
size: .
J: TRBJ1-3
DNA: TGCGCCAGCAGCCAAGTCAACAGGGGTGGAAACACCATATATTTT
CDR3: CASSQVNRGGNTIYF

D: TRBD1
V: TRBV6-1
size: .
J: TRBJ2-7
DNA: TGTGCCAGCAGTGAGCCCGGGACAGACGCCTACGAGCAGTACTTC
CDR3: CASSEPGTDAYEQYF

D: .
V: TRBV18
size: few
J: TRBJ1-4
DNA: TGTGCCAGCTCACCTCCGGGGGACGCTGAAAAACTGTTTTTT
CDR3: CASSPPGDAEKLFF

D: .
V: TRBV10-3
size: few
J: TRBJ1-2
DNA: TGTGCCATCAGTGACCCCAGGTCGGGATATGGCTACACCTTC
CDR3: CAISDPRSGYGYTF

D: .
V: TRBV11-3
size: .
J: TRBJ2-7
DNA: TGTGCCAGCAGCCAATCCCGAGCCTCCGAGCAGTACTTC
CDR3: CASSQSRASEQYF

D: TRBD1
V: TRBV28
size: .
J: TRBJ1-6
DNA: TGTGCCATCCAGTTTCGGCGACAGGGGTCCTATAATTCACCCCTCCACTTT
CDR3: CAIQFRRQGSYNSPLHF

D: TRBD1
V: TRBV5-5
size: .
J: TRBJ1-2
DNA: TGTGCCAGCAGCTTGGACAGGGGATCAAATGGCTACACCTTC
CDR3: CASSLDRGSNGYTF

D: TRBD1
V: TRBV5-1
size: .
J: TRBJ2-7
DNA: TGCGCCAGCAGCAGAACCGGGACAGGTTTCAACGAGCAGTACTTC
CDR3: CASSRTGTGFNEQYF

D: .
V: TRBV7-9
size: .
J: TRBJ1-1
DNA: TGTGCCAGCAGCTTAGGGCCAGGACATATGAACACTGAAGCTTTCTTT
CDR3: CASSLGPGHMNTEAFF

D: .
V: TRBV15
size: .
J: TRBJ2-3
DNA: TGTGCCACCAGCAGAGAAGCGGGCACAGATACGCAGTATTTT
CDR3: CATSREAGTDTQYF

D: .
V: TRBV5-5
size: .
J: TRBJ2-5
DNA: TGTGCCAGCAGCTTCCGTCCCCAGGGATGGGAGACCCAGTACTTC
CDR3: CASSFRPQGWETQYF

D: TRBD2
V: TRBV18
size: .
J: TRBJ2-3
DNA: TGTGCCAGCTCACCACAGCTAGCGGGAGCTGACAACACAGATACGCAGTATTTT
CDR3: CASSPQLAGADNTDTQYF

D: TRBD1
V: TRBV6-6
size: .
J: TRBJ1-3
DNA: TGTGCCAGCAGAAACAGGGGCAACACCATATATTTT
CDR3: CASRNRGNTIYF

D: TRBD1
V: TRBV19
size: few
J: TRBJ1-2
DNA: TGTGCCAGTAAAAATTGGGACAGGTATACCTACACCTTC
CDR3: CASKNWDRYTYTF

D: .
V: TRBV30
size: .
J: TRBJ2-7
DNA: TGTGCCTGGAGCGTACTCTACGAGCAGTACTTC
CDR3: CAWSVLYEQYF

D: .
V: TRBV6-5
size: .
J: TRBJ1-6
DNA: TGTGCCAGCAGCCGAGGGGGTTCACCCCTCCACTTT
CDR3: CASSRGGSPLHF

D: .
V: TRBV15
size: .
J: TRBJ1-4
DNA: TGTGCCACCAGCTACCCACAGGACACAACTAATGAAAAACTGTTTTTT
CDR3: CATSYPQDTTNEKLFF

D: .
V: TRBV19
size: .
J: TRBJ2-7
DNA: TGTGCCAGTAGTACCCGCAGCGGCGGATCTCCCTACGAGCAGTACTTC
CDR3: CASSTRSGGSPYEQYF

D: .
V: TRBV6-6
size: once
J: TRBJ1-1
DNA: TGTGCCAGCAAGCAGCGACCTGAAGCTTTCTTT
CDR3: CASKQRPEAFF

D: .
V: TRBV2
size: .
J: TRBJ1-6
DNA: TGTGCCAGCAGTGGACGGGAAAGCTCCTATAATTCACCCCTCCACTTT
CDR3: CASSGRESSYNSPLHF

D: TRBD2
V: TRBV3-1/TRBV3-2
size: .
J: TRBJ2-3
DNA: TGTGCCAGCGGACTAGCGGGAGCCGGAGATACGCAGTATTTT
CDR3: CASGLAGAGDTQYF

D: .
V: TRBV28
size: .
J: TRBJ1-1
DNA: TGTGCCAGCGGTATATGGACACCTGAAGCTTTCTTT
CDR3: CASGIWTPEAFF

D: .
V: TRBV30
size: many
J: TRBJ2-1
DNA: TGTGCCTGGAGTCTATCACCGGGGAGGCAGTTCTTC
CDR3: CAWSLSPGRQFF

D: TRBD1
V: TRBV5-6
size: .
J: TRBJ1-2
DNA: TGTGCCAGCAGCACCACAGGGGGAAGGCTGGTAAATGGCTACACCTTC
CDR3: CASSTTGGRLVNGYTF

D: .
V: TRBV2
size: few
J: TRBJ1-1
DNA: TGTGCCAGCCTTCTCCCGGGGAACACTGAAGCTTTCTTT
CDR3: CASLLPGNTEAFF

D: .
V: TRBV4-3
size: .
J: TRBJ1-6
DNA: TGCGCCAGCAGCCAAGACGTCCCTCGGGGGGCGAGTCACAATAATTCACCCCTCCACTTT
CDR3: CASSQDVPRGASHNNSPLHF

D: TRBD1
V: TRBV28
size: .
J: TRBJ1-5
DNA: TGTGCCAGCAGTTTAGCCGGGACAGGGGGGTATCAGCCCCAGCATTTT
CDR3: CASSLAGTGGYQPQHF

D: TRBD2
V: TRBV7-3
size: .
J: TRBJ2-2
DNA: TGTGCCAGCAGCCCTAGCGGGAGTAAAGCCGGGGAGCTGTTTTTT
CDR3: CASSPSGSKAGELFF

D: .
V: TRBV2
size: .
J: TRBJ1-1
DNA: TGTGCCAGCTCGATAGACAGCAACACTGAAGCTTTCTTT
CDR3: CASSIDSNTEAFF

D: TRBD2
V: TRBV4-2
size: .
J: TRBJ2-1
DNA: TGTGCCAGCAGCCTAACCCTAGCGGGGGGCACCTACAATGAGCAGTTCTTC
CDR3: CASSLTLAGGTYNEQFF

D: .
V: TRBV28
size: .
J: TRBJ1-4
DNA: TGTGCCAGCAGCGAAGCCCCGGGCAGGACAACTGCAACTAATGAAAAACTGTTTTTT
CDR3: CASSEAPGRTTATNEKLFF

D: TRBD1
V: TRBV6-4
size: once
J: TRBJ1-2
DNA: TGTGCCAGCAGACCCCCGGACAGGCCCGGCTACACCTTC
CDR3: CASRPPDRPGYTF

D: .
V: TRBV7-9
size: .
J: TRBJ2-3
DNA: TGTGCCAGCAGCCCGGCCGGGCGGGGTGGCACAGATACGCAGTATTTT
CDR3: CASSPAGRGGTDTQYF

D: TRBD1
V: TRBV6-6
size: .
J: TRBJ1-4
DNA: TGTGCCAGCAGTCGTACAGGGGTTGACGAAAAACTGTTTTTT
CDR3: CASSRTGVDEKLFF

D: .
V: TRBV2
size: .
J: TRBJ2-3
DNA: TGTGCCAGCAGTGTCTACGGGAGCACAGATACGCAGTATTTT
CDR3: CASSVYGSTDTQYF

D: TRBD1
V: TRBV28
size: .
J: TRBJ1-1
DNA: TGTGCCAGCAGTTTCAGGGGGCGAAGAATGAACACTGAAGCTTTCTTT
CDR3: CASSFRGRRMNTEAFF

D: TRBD2
V: TRBV7-3
size: .
J: TRBJ2-1
DNA: TGTGCCAGCAGCTTATTTGCGGGACTACCATACAATGAGCAGTTCTTC
CDR3: CASSLFAGLPYNEQFF

D: .
V: TRBV10-3
size: .
J: TRBJ2-2
DNA: TGTGCCATCAGTAAACTAGGCACCGGGGAGCTGTTTTTT
CDR3: CAISKLGTGELFF

D: TRBD2
V: TRBV4-2
size: .
J: TRBJ2-7
DNA: TGTGCCAGCAGCCAAGAGGTGCTAGCGGGGGGAAGTTACGAGCAGTACTTC
CDR3: CASSQEVLAGGSYEQYF